The present entry profiles one TCR beta chain with its context. Its antigen is unidentified. Noted time point: neoterminal ileum biopsy at postoperative endoscopy, about 6 months after surgery. This sample was taken from a study of T cell repertoires in ileal Crohn's disease. Study findings and constraints: Clonal expansions were more frequent in active smokers than non-smokers at surgery.

Method: immunoSEQ multiplex PCR; TCRdb's copy keeps in-frame clones and lacks some. The data show tens of thousands of clones, roughly 91% seen once. This receptor was identified in an adult with Crohn's disease. Sequencing was done on a sample of ileal tissue.

In DNA, the CDR3 is TGCAGCGTAAACAGGGGAAACACTGAAGCTTTCTTT. This encodes CSVNRGNTEAFF. This rearrangement joins TRBV29-1 to TRBJ1-1; 7 bases agree with TRBD1. This CDR3 is built from 12 residues. Germline V gene sequence: CDR1 SQVTM, CDR2 ANQGSEA. J lost 2 bases, V lost 6 bases, and 3 bases had no gene match.